This entry is about one T cell receptor (beta chain). Its matching antigen is unknown. This sample was included in a study of OX40 agonist ivuxolimab in advanced cancers. Overall study: Patients receiving dose escalation had hepatocellular carcinoma, melanoma, renal cell or head and neck cancer. A history of anti-PD-1, anti-PD-L1 or anti-CTLA-4 therapy was acceptable, and roughly 40% had some. Study-wide results and caveats: The authors also found low normalized T-cell clonal expansion in some nonresponders. On average, CD8+ T cells had more expanded clones than CD4+.

Produced via immunoSEQ multiplex PCR; TCRdb's table is partial and in-frame only. The sample carries about 68,000 clones, around 85% recorded once. With 6 bases clipped from V and 1 base from J, the junction kept 3 bases outside the gene matches. Germline CDR1 MNHEY, CDR2 SVGAGI. This CDR3 has 14 amino acids. The rearrangement uses TRBV6-5 and TRBJ1-5, with TRBD1 matching over 7 bases. The receptor was isolated from an adult with an advanced solid tumor such as melanoma, head and neck, liver or kidney cancer. Sample: CD4+ or CD8+ T cells sorted from blood, taken in a trial of the OX40 agonist ivuxolimab. The CDR3 DNA reads TGTGCCAGCAGCGACAGGGACAGCAATCAGCCCCAGCATTTT. Translated: CASSDRDSNQPQHF.